Below, 13 T cell receptor beta chains from the same sample are listed, as sequenced in a study of spatial heterogeneity in lung cancer. Study-level findings and limits: Tracking of tumor mutation counts was seen in expanded intratumoral alpha and beta TCR counts.

The time point is: sample taken at primary tumor resection. Their recognized antigens are unknown. TCRdb redid the calling of the 5' RACE reads with MiXCR, one entry per CDR3 protein. The data show under 5,500 distinct CDR3 sequences, 12% seen once. The sequenced sample was lung tumor tissue, obtained at surgery. The receptors shown here come from a male donor with early-stage non-small cell lung cancer.

This clonotype is termed medium-sized. The V call is TRBV6-2 or TRBV6-3, the J call TRBJ1-2; D is uncertain. The CDR3 runs 13 residues. Trimming removed 6 bases at V and 2 bases at J, with 10 bases between. The germline V gene encodes CDR1 MNHEY and CDR2 SVGEGT. The CDR3 sequence is CASSRTVNYGYTF. The DNA for the CDR3 is TGTGCCAGCAGCCGGACCGTGAACTATGGCTACACCTTC.

The chain recombines TRBV20-1 with TRBJ2-3; 10 nucleotides match TRBD2. With V trimmed by 3 bases and J by 2 bases, 11 bases remained unmatched. In germline, CDR1 is DFQATT, CDR2 SNEGSKA (reference sequence). CDR3 length: 17 residues. CDR3 sequence (DNA): TGCAGTGCTAGTATCAGCGGGGGGGCCGGCGACACAGATACGCAGTATTTT. This codes for CSASISGGAGDTDTQYF.

This clonotype was observed at least ten times. J is TRBJ2-7 and V is TRBV6-2 or TRBV6-3, with D possibly TRBD2 on 6 matching bases. Germline V CDR1 and CDR2: MNHEY, SVGEGT. Trimming removed 2 bases from V and 4 bases from J, with 12 bases in between. The CDR3 is 14 residues long. CDR3 protein: CASSYAAAGYEQYV. The DNA for the CDR3 is TGTGCCAGCAGTTACGCGGCGGCGGGATACGAGCAGTACGTC.

V and J are TRBV2 and TRBJ2-1; D remains ambiguous. CDR3 length: 17 residues. Germline loops: CDR1 SNHLY, CDR2 FYNNEI. This CDR3 reads CASAVRVKKPSYNEQFF. The CDR3 coding sequence is TGTGCAAGCGCGGTTAGAGTAAAGAAGCCCTCCTACAATGAGCAGTTCTTC.

By sample fraction, this clonotype is medium-sized (0.01 to 0.1%). This chain connects TRBV27 to TRBJ1-2, with D hard to call. V lost 11 bases and J lost 0, with 10 bases in between. The CDR3 is made up of 12 amino acids. Germline lookup yields CDR1 MNHEY and CDR2 SMNVEV (reference sequence). The CDR3, as DNA: TGTGCCGCGGGGTTACCTAACTATGGCTACACCTTC. Protein: CAAGLPNYGYTF.

The rearrangement joins TRBV2 to TRBJ2-1; possible D gene TRBD1, 5 bases. Germline-derived CDR1 and CDR2 are SNHLY and FYNNEI. The V end was cut by 6 bases, the J end by 0 bases, with 21 bases between. The CDR3 is made up of 18 amino acids. The CDR3 spells CASRQDTLVRSSYNEQFF. In nucleotides, the CDR3 is TGTGCCAGCAGGCAGGACACGTTAGTTCGGAGCTCCTACAATGAGCAGTTCTTC.

This clonotype has a count of ten or more. V is TRBV10-3 and J is TRBJ1-1; D call uncertain. The CDR3 totals 12 residues. Trimming stripped 0 bases from V and 6 bases from J, with 5 bases between. CDR1 is ENHRY, CDR2 SYGVKD, per germline. This CDR3 is CAISESTSEAFF. The CDR3 DNA follows: TGTGCCATCAGTGAGTCGACCTCTGAAGCTTTCTTT.

V is TRBV10-2 and J is TRBJ2-1; no reliable D call. The CDR3 consists of 13 residues. Deletions cut 3 bases from V and 4 bases from J, with 7 bases between. Germline loops: CDR1 WSHSY, CDR2 SAAADI. CDR3: CASSEQSYNEQFF. In DNA form, the CDR3 reads TGCGCCAGCAGTGAACAAAGTTACAATGAGCAGTTCTTC.

This clonotype is termed medium-sized (0.01 to 0.1%). This chain joins TRBV18 and TRBJ2-7, with D hard to call. The CDR3 extends over 12 amino acids. The V gene's germline CDR1 is KGHSH and CDR2 LQKENI. V was shortened by 3 bases and J by 4 bases, with 7 bases between the two germline ends. The CDR3, as DNA: TGTGCCAGCTCACCGGACGGTTACGAGCAGTACGTC. It yields the protein CASSPDGYEQYV.

This rearrangement joins TRBV12-5 to TRBJ2-3; 8 nucleotides agree with TRBD1. The V gene's germline CDR1 is LGHNT and CDR2 FRNRAP. This CDR3 region has 14 residues. With 2 bases clipped from V and 4 bases from J, the junction kept 2 bases outside the gene matches. In DNA, the CDR3 is TGTGCTAGTGGTTTGTCAGGGGGCGCAGATACGCAGTATTTT. This codes for CASGLSGGADTQYF.

This clonotype was detected a few times. The rearrangement joins TRBV30 to TRBJ1-4; D ambiguous. V was clipped by 1 base and J by 9 bases, with 12 bases between them. Germline V lookup: CDR1 GTSNPN, CDR2 SVGIG (reference sequence). CDR3 length: 13 residues. CDR3 sequence: CAWSAGYGKKLFF. DNA for the CDR3: TGTGCCTGGAGTGCCGGCTATGGGAAAAAACTGTTTTTT.

V usage is TRBV4-3 and J usage is TRBJ2-5, with 7 bases fitting TRBD2. This CDR3 has 14 amino acids. The J segment lost 4 bases and the V segment lost 1 base, leaving 3 bases of the junction unmatched. Germline CDR1 and CDR2: LGHNA and YSLEER. The CDR3, as DNA: TGCGCCAGCAGCCAAGTGGGACTAATAGAGACCCAGTACTTC. Residues: CASSQVGLIETQYF.

This clonotype was detected only a few times. The chain employs TRBV4-2 and TRBJ1-4, with D uncertain. CDR1 is LGHNA and CDR2 is YNFKEQ in the germline V gene. V was clipped by 4 bases and J by 5 bases, with 11 bases between them. CDR3 size: 14 residues. The CDR3 nucleotides are TGTGCCAGCAGCCTCACCCGGCCCAATGAAAAACTGTTTTTT. Its translation: CASSLTRPNEKLFF.